Listed here is a single T cell receptor beta chain. Other nucleotide sequences in the sample specify the same CDR3. Trimming cost V 4 bases and J 1 base; bases outside gene matches: 7. The V gene's germline CDR1 is SGDLS and CDR2 YYNGEE. The CDR3 totals 16 residues. Original analysis: Amplification from reference gene primers served as the basis for estimated nucleated cell counts. Data came from immunoSEQ multiplex PCR; TCRdb stores just in-frame clones and leaves some out. From that table come the V and J calls and clone size; the DNA was used to work out D and trimming. The sample has about 94,000 clones; about four fifths are singletons. These data come from a study of blood T cell repertoires in COVID-19. At the level of the study: The United States, Italy and Spain provided the acute and convalescent COVID-19 samples. The cDNA or gDNA used as material had been derived from T cells, B-cell-depleted T cells, or PBMCs.

The source of this sequence is a human donor in a cohort sampled during active COVID-19. This rearrangement joins TRBV9 to TRBJ1-1, with 10 bases matching TRBD1. Sequenced material: peripheral blood. The CDR3 here is CASSPRQGAGNTEAFF. The CDR3 nucleotides are TGTGCCAGCAGCCCTCGACAGGGGGCAGGGAACACTGAAGCTTTCTTT.